Sequencing of this TCR beta chain was carried out in a study of identical twins. Overall study results and limits: Abundant cord blood beta clonotypes carried fewer insertions; memory repertoires showed none. Zero-insertion analyses might be partly confounded by invariant T cells like MAIT and iNKT. Modelling underestimated the level of out-of-frame TCR alpha sharing observed in monozygotic twins.

A few counts support this clonotype. What it recognizes is unknown. cDNA molecules carried unique molecular identifiers, and template switching added a universal primer site. Each CDR3 protein is one row after TCRdb ran MiXCR on the 5' RACE reads. The sample contains about 550,000 distinct CDR3 sequences, about 22% of which appear only once. This CDR3 is built from 14 residues. Trimming took off 1 base at V and 7 bases at J, with 11 bases between the two ends. Germline V lookup: CDR1 MGHRA, CDR2 YSYEKL. A further study also used this sample, focusing on yellow fever vaccine responses in identical twins.

The material sequenced was CD4+ T cells sorted from blood. The chain is built from TRBV4-1 and TRBJ1-5, with a possible D match to TRBD1 (6 bases). This clonotype was sampled from a woman in her late teens or twenties in good health. As DNA, the CDR3 is TGCGCCAGCAGCCAAGTGGGGGCAGGGCAGCCCCAGCATTTT. Translated, it gives CASSQVGAGQPQHF.